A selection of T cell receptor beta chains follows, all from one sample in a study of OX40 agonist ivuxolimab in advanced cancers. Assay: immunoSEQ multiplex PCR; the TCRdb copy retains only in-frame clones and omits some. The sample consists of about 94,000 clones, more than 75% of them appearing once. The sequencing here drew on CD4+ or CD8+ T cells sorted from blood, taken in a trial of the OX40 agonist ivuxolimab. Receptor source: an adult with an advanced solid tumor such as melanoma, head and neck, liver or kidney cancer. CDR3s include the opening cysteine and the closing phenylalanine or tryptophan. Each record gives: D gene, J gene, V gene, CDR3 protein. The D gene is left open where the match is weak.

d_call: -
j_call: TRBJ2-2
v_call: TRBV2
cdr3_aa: CASTLDENFNTGELFF

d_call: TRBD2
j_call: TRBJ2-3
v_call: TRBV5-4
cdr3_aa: CASSPGGSGGPGDTQYF

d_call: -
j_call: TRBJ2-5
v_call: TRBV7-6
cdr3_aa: CASSLGVVTAPYF

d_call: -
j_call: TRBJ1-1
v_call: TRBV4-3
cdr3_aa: CASSLAPGNTEAFF

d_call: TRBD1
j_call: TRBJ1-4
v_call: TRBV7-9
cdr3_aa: CASSSSWTGSNEKLFF

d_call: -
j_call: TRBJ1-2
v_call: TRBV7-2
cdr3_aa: CASSPAGGVNYGYTF

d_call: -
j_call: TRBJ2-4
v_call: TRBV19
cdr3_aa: CASTPDGGAPAKNIQYF

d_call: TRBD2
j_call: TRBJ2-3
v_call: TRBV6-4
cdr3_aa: CASSDIGGGTQYF

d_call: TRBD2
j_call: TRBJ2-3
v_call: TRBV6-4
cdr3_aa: CASSRSGEADTQYF

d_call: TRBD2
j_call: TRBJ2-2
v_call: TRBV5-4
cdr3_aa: CASSLAVRGGVTGELFF

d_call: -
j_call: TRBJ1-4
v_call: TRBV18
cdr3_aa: CASSPQDYNEKLFF

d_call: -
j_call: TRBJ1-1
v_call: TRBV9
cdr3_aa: CASSVATDGLGRDSRYTEAFF

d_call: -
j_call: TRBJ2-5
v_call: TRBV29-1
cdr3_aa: CSVDYRAQTQYF

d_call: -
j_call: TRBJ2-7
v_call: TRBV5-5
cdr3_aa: CASSLGGFYEQYF

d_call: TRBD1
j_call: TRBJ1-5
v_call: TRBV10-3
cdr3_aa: CAISEGTAYQPQHF

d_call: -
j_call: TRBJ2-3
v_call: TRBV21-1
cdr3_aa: CASSKSLRTDTQYF

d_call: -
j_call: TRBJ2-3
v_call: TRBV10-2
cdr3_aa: CASSVLRASTDTQYF

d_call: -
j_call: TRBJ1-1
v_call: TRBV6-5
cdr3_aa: CASRLTWGNTEAFF

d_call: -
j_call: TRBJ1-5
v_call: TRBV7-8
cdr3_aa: CASSRKQGRGQPQHF

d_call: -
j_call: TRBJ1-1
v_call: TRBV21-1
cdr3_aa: CASSKNGKGRIMNTEAFF

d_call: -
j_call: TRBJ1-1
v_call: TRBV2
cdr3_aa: CASRPTANTEAFF

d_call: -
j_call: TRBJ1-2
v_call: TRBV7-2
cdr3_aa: CASSLGQGRNTYGYTF

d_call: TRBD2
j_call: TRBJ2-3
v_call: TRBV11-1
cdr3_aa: CASTPHILAGSTDTQYF

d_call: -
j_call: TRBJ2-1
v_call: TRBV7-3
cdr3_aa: CASSPPSSGGHNEQFF

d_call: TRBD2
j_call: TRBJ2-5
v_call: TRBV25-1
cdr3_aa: CASSESLAGGGTQYF

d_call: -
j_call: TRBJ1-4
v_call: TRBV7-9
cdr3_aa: CASRRTPTNEKLFF

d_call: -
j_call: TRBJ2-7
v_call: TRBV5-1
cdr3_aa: CATSTRPSYEQYF